One and the same sample provided the 13 T cell receptor beta chains below, sequenced in a study of T cells in Graves' hyperthyroidism and ophthalmopathy. Researchers took RNA transcripts and amplified the TCR beta CDR3 regions from them. During a first-round RT-PCR of the TCR CDR3, the HTBI primer set was used. Using its own MiXCR run on the multiplex PCR reads, TCRdb lists one record per CDR3 protein. The sample lists about 510,000 distinct CDR3 sequences, over 35% occurring once. The specimen sequenced was peripheral blood or thyroid tissue (not recorded which). Every receptor here comes from an adult woman with Graves' disease, either hyperthyroidism or ophthalmopathy (not recorded which).

The gene calls are TRBV7-2 and TRBJ2-5; 11 nucleotides align to TRBD2. The CDR3 has 18 residues. CDR1 and CDR2 (germline): SGHTA, FQGNSA. The trim removed 1 base at V and 1 base at J, leaving 8 bases unmatched. The CDR3 here is CASSLGSGLAETQETQYF. CDR3 nucleotides: TGTGCCAGCAGCTTAGGATCGGGACTAGCGGAGACCCAAGAGACCCAGTACTTC. Filled out from reference TRBV7-2 and TRBJ2-5, the complete variable domain reads GAGVSQSPSNKVTEKGKDVELRCDPISGHTALYWYRQSLGQGLEFLIYFQGNSAPDKSGLPSDRFSAERTGGSVSTLTIQRTQQEDSAVYLCASSLGSGLAETQETQYFGPGTRLLVL.

This clonotype was seen a handful of times. This chain uses TRBV11-2 with TRBJ2-5; D gene uncertain. This CDR3 is built from 14 residues. V dropped 2 bases and J dropped 3 bases, with 10 bases sitting between them. Germline CDR1 is SGHAT and CDR2 is FQNNGV. In nucleotides, the CDR3 is TGTGCCAGCAGCTTATGGACCCCCGAAGAGACCCAGTACTTC. It codes for CASSLWTPEETQYF.

The genes are TRBV7-8 and TRBJ2-5; D might be TRBD1 or TRBD2, each matching 5 bases. Per the germline V gene, CDR1 is SGHVS and CDR2 is FQNEAQ. V lost 1 base, J lost 9 bases, and 18 bases lay in between. The CDR3 is 15 residues long. CDR3 sequence reads: CASSLGDPGNQPQYF. CDR3 DNA sequence: TGTGCCAGCAGCTTAGGGGACCCGGGCAATCAGCCCCAGTACTTC.

This sequence joins TRBV7-8 and TRBJ2-5; D unclear. The germline V and J ends were trimmed by 0 bases and 7 bases, with 12 bases remaining between them. Germline loops: CDR1 SGHVS, CDR2 FQNEAQ. This CDR3 is 14 amino acids long. The CDR3 region has the DNA TGTGCCAGCAGCTTAGCGGGAAATCAGGTGACCCAGTACTTC. This sequence encodes CASSLAGNQVTQYF.

The chain uses TRBV5-1 and TRBJ1-4; 7 nucleotides agree with TRBD1. CDR3 size: 13 residues. Germline V gene sequence: CDR1 SGHRS, CDR2 YFSETQ. V shed 4 bases and J 8 bases; nucleotides not matched to a gene: 5. The CDR3 DNA sequence: TGCGCCAGCAGCATCTCGACAGGGGAAAAACTGTTTTTT. Translating gives CASSISTGEKLFF.

This clonotype appeared many times. V is TRBV19 and J is TRBJ1-2, with 9 bases lining up with TRBD1. Germline lookup yields CDR1 LNHDA and CDR2 SQIVND (reference sequence). V was clipped by 5 bases and J by 8 bases; unmatched bases: 9. The CDR3 consists of 14 residues. The CDR3 loop reads CASSSGQGVSGYTF. Written as DNA, the CDR3 is TGTGCCAGTAGTTCGGGACAGGGTGTCAGCGGCTACACCTTC.

This clonotype appeared many times. The chain recombines TRBV9 with TRBJ2-5; D might be TRBD2 (6 bases). This CDR3 is 15 amino acids long. Trimming pared 2 bases from V and 5 bases from J, leaving 16 bases between. Germline V gene sequence: CDR1 SGDLS, CDR2 YYNGEE. The CDR3 loop is CASSVIGAEGETQYF. DNA for the CDR3: TGTGCCAGCAGCGTCATCGGGGCGGAGGGGGAGACCCAGTACTTC.

This CDR3 reads CASSSNRLCSHRDRGLQETQYF. CDR3 in DNA: TGTGCCAGCAGCTCAAATCGACTCTGTTCTCACCGGGACAGGGGTCTCCAAGAGACCCAGTACTTC. The rearrangement joins TRBV11-2 to TRBJ2-5; 10 bases align to TRBD1. The CDR3 extends over 22 amino acids. Per germline, CDR1 SGHAT and CDR2 FQNNGV. J lost 1 base, V lost 4 bases, and 24 bases had no gene match.

This clonotype occurred many times. This chain links TRBV7-8 with TRBJ2-7; D is possibly TRBD2 (5 bases). The CDR3 runs 15 residues. Trimming took 3 bases from V and 4 from J, leaving 16 bases between them. Germline V gene data show CDR1 as SGHVS and CDR2 as FQNEAQ. CDR3 protein: CASSLGVQLNYEQYF. The CDR3 DNA reads TGTGCCAGCAGCTTGGGAGTACAGCTTAATTACGAGCAGTACTTC. Drawing the rest from reference TRBV7-8 and TRBJ2-7, the complete variable domain is GAGVSQSPRYKVAKRGQDVALRCDPISGHVSLFWYQQALGQGPEFLTYFQNEAQLDKSGLPSDRFFAERPEGSVSTLKIQRTQQEDSAVYLCASSLGVQLNYEQYFGPGTRLTVT.

Comments on this clonotype: No DNA is shown, since the ends of the CDR3 on it are uncertain; the CDR3 is the one TCRdb lists. The chain carries TRBV7-1 and TRBJ1-1; the tabulated D call, TRBD1, remains unverified against the DNA. TRBV7-1 is an ORF, with its function uncertain. The CDR3 contains 23 residues when both ends are counted. The CDR3 spells CASSTGGYEQYFGPGQGSSEAFF.

This chain connects TRBV10-3 to TRBJ2-3, with 14 bases lining up with TRBD2. The length of the CDR3 is 16 residues. Trimming at V came to 9 bases and at J to 6 bases, leaving 11 bases not matched to a gene. Germline V gene data show CDR1 as ENHRY and CDR2 as SYGVKD. The CDR3 is CAIRGGTSGSTDTQYF. The CDR3 nucleotides are TGTGCCATTCGTGGGGGGACTAGCGGGAGTACGGATACGCAGTATTTT.

The rearrangement uses TRBV25-1 and TRBJ1-1; 8 bases are shared with TRBD1. V lost 8 bases and J lost 5; bases outside the gene matches: 4. The germline V gene encodes CDR1 MGHDK and CDR2 SYGVNS. The CDR3 has 12 amino acids. The CDR3 protein is CASDDRGTEAFF. CDR3 nucleotides: TGTGCCAGCGATGACAGGGGAACTGAAGCTTTCTTT. Using reference TRBV25-1 and TRBJ1-1 for the parts outside the CDR3, the full variable domain is EADIYQTPRYLVIGTGKKITLECSQTMGHDKMYWYQQDPGMELHLIHYSYGVNSTEKGDLSSESTVSRIRTEHFPLTLESARPSHTSQYLCASDDRGTEAFFGQGTRLTVV.

As for this clonotype: A single base separates this from a much larger clone, so it may be a read error. The V call is TRBV20-1, the J call TRBJ2-7, with D possibly being TRBD1 (6 bases). The CDR3 covers 12 residues. Trimming removed 5 bases from V and 2 bases from J, with 10 bases in between. Germline V gene lookup returns CDR1 DFQATT and CDR2 SNEGSKA (reference sequence). The CDR3 reads CSAQGQAYEQYF. The DNA for the CDR3 is TGCAGTGCTCAGGGACAAGCCTACGAGCAGTACTTC.